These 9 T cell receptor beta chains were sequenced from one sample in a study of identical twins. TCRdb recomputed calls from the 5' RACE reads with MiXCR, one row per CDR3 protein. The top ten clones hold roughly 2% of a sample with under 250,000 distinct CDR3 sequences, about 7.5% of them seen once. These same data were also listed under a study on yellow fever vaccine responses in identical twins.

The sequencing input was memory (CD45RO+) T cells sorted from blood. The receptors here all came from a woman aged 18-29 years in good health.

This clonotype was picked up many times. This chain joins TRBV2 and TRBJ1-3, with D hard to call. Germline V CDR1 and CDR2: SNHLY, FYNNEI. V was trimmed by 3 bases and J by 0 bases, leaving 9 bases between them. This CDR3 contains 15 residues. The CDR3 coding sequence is TGTGCCAGCAGTGAGATCCTGATCTCTGGAAACACCATATATTTT. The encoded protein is CASSEILISGNTIYF.

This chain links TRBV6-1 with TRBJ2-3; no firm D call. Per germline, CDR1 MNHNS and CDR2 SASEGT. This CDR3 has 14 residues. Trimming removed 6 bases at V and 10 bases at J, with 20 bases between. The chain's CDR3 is CASRNPGSAGAQYF. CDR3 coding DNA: TGTGCCAGCAGAAACCCCGGGTCTGCTGGTGCGCAGTATTTT.

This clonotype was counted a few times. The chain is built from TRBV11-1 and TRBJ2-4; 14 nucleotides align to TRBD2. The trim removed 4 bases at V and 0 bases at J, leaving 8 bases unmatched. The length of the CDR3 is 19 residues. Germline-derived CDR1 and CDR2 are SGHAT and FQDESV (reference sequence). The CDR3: CASSSMTSGRDLAKNIQYF. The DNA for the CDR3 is TGTGCCAGCAGCTCGATGACTAGCGGGAGGGACCTAGCCAAAAACATTCAGTACTTC.

In DNA form, the CDR3 reads TGTGCCAGCAGTTCCGGGAACCGTGGCTACACCTTC. This sequence encodes CASSSGNRGYTF. The genes are TRBV27 and TRBJ1-2; no definite D call. Germline V gene lookup returns CDR1 MNHEY and CDR2 SMNVEV (reference sequence). CDR3 size: 12 residues. Deletions cut 4 bases from V and 7 bases from J, with 10 bases between.

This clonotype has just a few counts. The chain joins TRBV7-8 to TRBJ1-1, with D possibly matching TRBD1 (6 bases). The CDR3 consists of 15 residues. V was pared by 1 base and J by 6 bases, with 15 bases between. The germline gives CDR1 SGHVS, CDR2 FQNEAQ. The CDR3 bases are TGTGCCAGCAGCTTAGTGTCCGGGACACCTTCTGAAGCTTTCTTT. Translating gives CASSLVSGTPSEAFF.

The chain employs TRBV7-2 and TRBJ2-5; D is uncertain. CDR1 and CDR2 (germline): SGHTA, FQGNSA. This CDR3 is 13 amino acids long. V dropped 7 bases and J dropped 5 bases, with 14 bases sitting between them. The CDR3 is CASTLGPGETQYF. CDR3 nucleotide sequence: TGTGCCAGCACCCTAGGGCCCGGGGAGACCCAGTACTTC.

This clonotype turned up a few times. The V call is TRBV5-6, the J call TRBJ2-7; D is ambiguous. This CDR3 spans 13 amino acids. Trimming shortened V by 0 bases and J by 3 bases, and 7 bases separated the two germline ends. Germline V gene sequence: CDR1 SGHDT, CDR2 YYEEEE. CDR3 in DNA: TGTGCCAGCAGCTTGGTCCTTGTCTACGAGCAGTACTTC. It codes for CASSLVLVYEQYF.

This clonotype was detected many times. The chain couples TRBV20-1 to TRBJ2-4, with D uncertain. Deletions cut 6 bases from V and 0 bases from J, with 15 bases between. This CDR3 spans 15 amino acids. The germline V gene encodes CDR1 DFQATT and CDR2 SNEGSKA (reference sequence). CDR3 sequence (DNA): TGCAGTGCCCGAACCCCAAGTCTAGCCAAAAACATTCAGTACTTC. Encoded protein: CSARTPSLAKNIQYF.

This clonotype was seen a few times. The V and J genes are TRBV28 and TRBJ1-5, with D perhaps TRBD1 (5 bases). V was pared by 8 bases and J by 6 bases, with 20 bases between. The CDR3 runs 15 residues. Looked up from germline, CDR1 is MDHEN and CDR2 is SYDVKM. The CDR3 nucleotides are TGTGCCAGCCCGCCCTTCAGGGATGCGAGTCAGCCCCAGCATTTT. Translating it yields CASPPFRDASQPQHF.